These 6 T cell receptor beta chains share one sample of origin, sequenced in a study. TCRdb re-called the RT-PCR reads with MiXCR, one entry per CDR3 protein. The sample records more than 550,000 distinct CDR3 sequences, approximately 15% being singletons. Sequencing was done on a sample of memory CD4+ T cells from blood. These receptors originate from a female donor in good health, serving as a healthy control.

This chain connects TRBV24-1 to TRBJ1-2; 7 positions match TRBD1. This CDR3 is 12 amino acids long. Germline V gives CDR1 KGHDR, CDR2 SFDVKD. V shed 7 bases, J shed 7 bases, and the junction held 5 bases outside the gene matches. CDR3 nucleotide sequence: TGTGCCACCAGAGGGGGCGGTCGTGGCTACACCTTC. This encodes CATRGGGRGYTF.

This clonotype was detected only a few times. The CDR3 loop reads CASWRAHNSPLHF. The CDR3, as DNA: TGTGCCAGCTGGAGGGCTCATAATTCACCCCTCCACTTT. The chain is built from TRBV6-5 and TRBJ1-6; D gene unclear. This CDR3 contains 13 residues. The germline V gene encodes CDR1 MNHEY and CDR2 SVGAGI. V gave up 8 bases and J gave up 5 bases, with 10 bases separating them.

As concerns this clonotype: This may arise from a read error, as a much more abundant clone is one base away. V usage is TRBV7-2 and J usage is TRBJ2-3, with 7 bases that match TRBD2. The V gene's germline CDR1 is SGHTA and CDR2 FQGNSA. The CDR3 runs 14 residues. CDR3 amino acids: CDSRSRGESDTQYF. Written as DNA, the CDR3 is TGTGACAGCAGGTCCCGGGGGGAGTCCGATACGCAGTATTTT.

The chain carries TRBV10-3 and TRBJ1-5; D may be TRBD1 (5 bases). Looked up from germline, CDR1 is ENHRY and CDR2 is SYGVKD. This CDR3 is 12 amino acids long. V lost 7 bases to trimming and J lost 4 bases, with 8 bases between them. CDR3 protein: CAIKTENQPQHF. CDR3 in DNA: TGTGCCATCAAGACAGAAAATCAGCCCCAGCATTTT.

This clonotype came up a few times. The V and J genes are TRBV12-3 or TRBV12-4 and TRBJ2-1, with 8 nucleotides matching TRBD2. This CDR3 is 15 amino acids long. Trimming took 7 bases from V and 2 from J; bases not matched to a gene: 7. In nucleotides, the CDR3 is TGTGCCAGCAATCTTGGAGCGGGAGCCTACAATGAGCAGTTCTTC. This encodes CASNLGAGAYNEQFF.

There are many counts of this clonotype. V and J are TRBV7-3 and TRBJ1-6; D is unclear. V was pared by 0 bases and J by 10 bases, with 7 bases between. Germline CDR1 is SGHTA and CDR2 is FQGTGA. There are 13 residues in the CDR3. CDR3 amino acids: CASSLTWESPLHF. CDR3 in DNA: TGTGCCAGCAGCTTAACGTGGGAATCACCCCTCCACTTT.